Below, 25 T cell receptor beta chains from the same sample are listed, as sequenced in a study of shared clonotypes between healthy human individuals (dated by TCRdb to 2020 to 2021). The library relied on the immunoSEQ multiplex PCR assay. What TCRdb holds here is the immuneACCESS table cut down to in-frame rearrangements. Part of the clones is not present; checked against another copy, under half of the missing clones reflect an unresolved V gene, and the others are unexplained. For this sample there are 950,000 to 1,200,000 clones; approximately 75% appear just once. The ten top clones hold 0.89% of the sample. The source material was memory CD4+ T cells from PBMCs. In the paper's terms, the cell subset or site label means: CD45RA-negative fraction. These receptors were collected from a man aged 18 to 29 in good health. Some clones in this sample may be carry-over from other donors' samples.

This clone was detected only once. The CDR3: CASSQDTGHFLPQHF. The DNA for the CDR3 is TGTGCCAGCAGCCAAGATACGGGACACTTTCTGCCCCAGCATTTT. This chain joins TRBV4-2 and TRBJ1-5; D perhaps matches TRBD1 (6 bases). CDR3 size: 15 residues. V gave up 0 bases and J gave up 9 bases, with 15 bases separating them. Germline V gives CDR1 LGHNA, CDR2 YNFKEQ.

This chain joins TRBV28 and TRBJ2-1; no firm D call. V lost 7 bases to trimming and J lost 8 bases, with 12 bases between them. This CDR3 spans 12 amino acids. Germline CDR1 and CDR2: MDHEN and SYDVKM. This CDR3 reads CASTPKLHEQFF. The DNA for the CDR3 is TGTGCCAGCACTCCAAAACTGCATGAGCAGTTCTTC.

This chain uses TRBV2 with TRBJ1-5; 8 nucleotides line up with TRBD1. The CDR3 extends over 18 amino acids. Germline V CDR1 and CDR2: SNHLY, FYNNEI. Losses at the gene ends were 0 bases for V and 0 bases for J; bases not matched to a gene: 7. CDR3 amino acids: CASSEAFGTGYSNQPQHF. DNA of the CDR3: TGTGCCAGCAGTGAAGCGTTTGGGACAGGATATAGCAATCAGCCCCAGCATTTT.

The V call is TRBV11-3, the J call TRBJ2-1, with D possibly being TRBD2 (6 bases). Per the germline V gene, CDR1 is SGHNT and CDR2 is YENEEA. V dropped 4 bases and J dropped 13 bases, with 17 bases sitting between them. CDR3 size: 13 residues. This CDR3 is CASSYKTGLPQFF. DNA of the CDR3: TGTGCCAGCAGCTACAAAACGGGACTGCCTCAGTTCTTC.

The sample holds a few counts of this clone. Here the CDR3 reads CASSLLDRGGTEAFF. Here the CDR3 DNA reads TGTGCCAGCTCACTTCTCGACAGGGGTGGAACTGAAGCTTTCTTT. This rearrangement joins TRBV18 to TRBJ1-1; 8 bases fit TRBD1. Per germline, CDR1 KGHSH and CDR2 LQKENI. The CDR3 sequence is 15 residues long. J was trimmed by 5 bases and V by 4 bases; bases with no gene match: 9.

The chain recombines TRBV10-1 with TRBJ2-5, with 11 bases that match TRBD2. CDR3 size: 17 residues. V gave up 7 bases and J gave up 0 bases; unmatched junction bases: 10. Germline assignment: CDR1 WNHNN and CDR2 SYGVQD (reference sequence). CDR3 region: CASKRLAGPQYQETQYF. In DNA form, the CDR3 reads TGCGCCAGCAAGAGACTAGCGGGGCCACAGTACCAAGAGACCCAGTACTTC.

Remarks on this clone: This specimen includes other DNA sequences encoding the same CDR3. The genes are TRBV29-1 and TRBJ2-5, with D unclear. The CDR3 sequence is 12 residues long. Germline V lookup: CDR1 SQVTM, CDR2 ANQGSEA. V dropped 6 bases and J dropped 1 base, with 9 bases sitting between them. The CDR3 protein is CSVGRAQETQYF. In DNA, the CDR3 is TGCAGCGTGGGAAGGGCCCAAGAGACCCAGTACTTC.

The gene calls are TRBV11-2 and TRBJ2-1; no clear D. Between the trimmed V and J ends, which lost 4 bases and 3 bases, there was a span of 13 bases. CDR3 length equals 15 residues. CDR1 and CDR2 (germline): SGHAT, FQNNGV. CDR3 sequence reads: CASSSGPASYNEQFF. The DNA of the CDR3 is TGTGCCAGCAGCTCCGGCCCCGCGAGCTACAATGAGCAGTTCTTC.

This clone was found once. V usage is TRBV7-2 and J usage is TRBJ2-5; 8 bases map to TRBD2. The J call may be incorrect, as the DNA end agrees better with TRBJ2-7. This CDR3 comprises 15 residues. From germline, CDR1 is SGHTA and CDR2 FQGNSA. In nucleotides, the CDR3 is TGTGCCAGCAGCCTTAGCGGGATGAGCTCCTACGAGCAGTACTTC. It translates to CASSLSGMSSYEQYF.

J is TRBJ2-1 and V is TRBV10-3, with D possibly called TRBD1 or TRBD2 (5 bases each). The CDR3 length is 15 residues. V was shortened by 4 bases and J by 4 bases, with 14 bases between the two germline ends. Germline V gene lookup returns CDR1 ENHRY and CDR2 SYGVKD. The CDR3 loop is CAISGGFVSYNEQFF. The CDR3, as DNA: TGTGCCATCAGTGGGGGGTTCGTATCTTACAATGAGCAGTTCTTC.

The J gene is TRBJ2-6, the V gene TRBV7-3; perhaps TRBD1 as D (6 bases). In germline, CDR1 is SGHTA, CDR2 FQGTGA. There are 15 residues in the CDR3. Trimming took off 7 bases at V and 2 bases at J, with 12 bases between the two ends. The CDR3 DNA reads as TGTGCCAGCAACACAGGGCCCCCTGGGGCCAACGTCCTGACTTTC. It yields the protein CASNTGPPGANVLTF.

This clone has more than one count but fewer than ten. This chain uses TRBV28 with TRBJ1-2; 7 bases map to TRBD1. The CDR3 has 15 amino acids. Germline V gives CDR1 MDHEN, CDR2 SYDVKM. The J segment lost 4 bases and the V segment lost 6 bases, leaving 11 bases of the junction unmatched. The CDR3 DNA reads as TGTGCCAGCAGACGCTTCACGGGGACAGCCTATGGCTACACCTTC. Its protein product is CASRRFTGTAYGYTF.

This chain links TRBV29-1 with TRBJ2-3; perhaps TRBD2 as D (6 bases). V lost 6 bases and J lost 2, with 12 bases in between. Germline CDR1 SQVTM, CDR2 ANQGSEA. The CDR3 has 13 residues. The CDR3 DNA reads TGCAGCGTACAAACGGGGGTCACAGATACGCAGTATTTT. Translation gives CSVQTGVTDTQYF.

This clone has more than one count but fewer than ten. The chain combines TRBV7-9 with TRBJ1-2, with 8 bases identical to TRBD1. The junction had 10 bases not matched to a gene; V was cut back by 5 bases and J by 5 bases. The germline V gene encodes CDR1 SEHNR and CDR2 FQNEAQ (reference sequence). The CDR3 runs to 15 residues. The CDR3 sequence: CASSPGDRSEYGYTF. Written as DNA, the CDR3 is TGTGCCAGCAGCCCTGGGGACAGGAGTGAATATGGCTACACCTTC. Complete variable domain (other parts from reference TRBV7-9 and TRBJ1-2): DTGVSQNPRHKITKRGQNVTFRCDPISEHNRLYWYRQTLGQGPEFLTYFQNEAQLEKSRLLSDRFSAERPKGSFSTLEIQRTEQGDSAMYLCASSPGDRSEYGYTFGSGTRLTVV.

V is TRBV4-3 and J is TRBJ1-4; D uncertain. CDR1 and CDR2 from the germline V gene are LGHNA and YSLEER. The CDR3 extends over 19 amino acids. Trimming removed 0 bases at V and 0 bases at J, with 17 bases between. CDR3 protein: CASSQERVGTLATNEKLFF. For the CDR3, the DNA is TGCGCCAGCAGCCAAGAAAGGGTCGGCACCCTTGCAACTAATGAAAAACTGTTTTTT.

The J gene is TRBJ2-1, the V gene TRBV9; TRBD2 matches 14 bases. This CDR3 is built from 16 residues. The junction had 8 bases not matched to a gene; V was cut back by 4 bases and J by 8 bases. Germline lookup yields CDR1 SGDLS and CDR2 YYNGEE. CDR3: CASSSGLAGAIDEQFF. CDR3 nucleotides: TGTGCCAGCAGCTCGGGACTAGCGGGAGCCATCGATGAGCAGTTCTTC.

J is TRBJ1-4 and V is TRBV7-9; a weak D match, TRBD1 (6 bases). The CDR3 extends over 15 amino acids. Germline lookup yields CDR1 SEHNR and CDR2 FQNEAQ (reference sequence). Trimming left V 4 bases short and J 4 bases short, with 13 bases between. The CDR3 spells CASSSTGNYNEKLFF. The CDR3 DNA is TGTGCCAGCAGCTCCACAGGGAACTATAATGAAAAACTGTTTTTT.

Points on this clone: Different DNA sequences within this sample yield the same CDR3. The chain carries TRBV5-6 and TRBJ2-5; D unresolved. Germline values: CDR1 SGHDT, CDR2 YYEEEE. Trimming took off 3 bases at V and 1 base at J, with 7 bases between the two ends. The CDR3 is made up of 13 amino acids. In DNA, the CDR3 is TGTGCCAGCAGCTCGACGGTCCAAGAGACCCAGTACTTC. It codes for CASSSTVQETQYF.

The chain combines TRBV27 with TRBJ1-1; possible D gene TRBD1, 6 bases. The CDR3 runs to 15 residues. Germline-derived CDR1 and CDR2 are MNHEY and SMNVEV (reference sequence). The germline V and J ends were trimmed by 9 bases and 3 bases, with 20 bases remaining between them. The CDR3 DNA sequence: TGTGCCAGTCAAGGCATAGGTAAGGGGGACACTGAAGCTTTCTTT. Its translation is CASQGIGKGDTEAFF.

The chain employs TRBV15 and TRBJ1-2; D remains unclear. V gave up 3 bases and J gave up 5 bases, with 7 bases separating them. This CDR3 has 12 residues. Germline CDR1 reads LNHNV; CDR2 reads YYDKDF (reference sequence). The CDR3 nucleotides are TGTGCCACCAGCAGCGCCATATATGGCTACACCTTC. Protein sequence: CATSSAIYGYTF. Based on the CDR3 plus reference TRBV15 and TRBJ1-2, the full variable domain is DAMVIQNPRYQVTQFGKPVTLSCSQTLNHNVMYWYQQKSSQAPKLLFHYYDKDFNNEADTPDNFQSRRPNTSFCFLDIRSPGLGDTAMYLCATSSAIYGYTFGSGTRLTVV.

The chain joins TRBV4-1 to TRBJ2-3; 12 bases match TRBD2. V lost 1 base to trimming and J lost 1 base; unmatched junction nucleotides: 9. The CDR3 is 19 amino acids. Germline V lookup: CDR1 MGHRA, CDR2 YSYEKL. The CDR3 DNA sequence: TGCGCCAGCAGCCAAGTCGGCCTAGCGGGAGGGCCAGGCACAGATACGCAGTATTTT. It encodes CASSQVGLAGGPGTDTQYF.

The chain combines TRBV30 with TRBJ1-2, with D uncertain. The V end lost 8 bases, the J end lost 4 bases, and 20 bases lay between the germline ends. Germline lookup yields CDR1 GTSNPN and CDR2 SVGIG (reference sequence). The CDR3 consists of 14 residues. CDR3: CALGRIFSVYGYTF. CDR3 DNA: TGTGCCCTTGGACGCATCTTTTCCGTCTATGGCTACACCTTC.

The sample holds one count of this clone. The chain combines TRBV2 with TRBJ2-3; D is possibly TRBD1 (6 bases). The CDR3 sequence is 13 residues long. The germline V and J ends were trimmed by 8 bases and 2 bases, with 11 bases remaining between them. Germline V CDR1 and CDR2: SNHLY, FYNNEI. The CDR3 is CASSDRNTDTQYF. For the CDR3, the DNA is TGTGCCAGCTCAGACAGGAACACAGATACGCAGTATTTT.

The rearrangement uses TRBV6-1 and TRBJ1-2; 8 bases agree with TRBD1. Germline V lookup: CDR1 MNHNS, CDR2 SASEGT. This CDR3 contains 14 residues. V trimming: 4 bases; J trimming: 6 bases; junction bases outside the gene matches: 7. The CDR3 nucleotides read TGTGCCAGCAGTGTAAGGACAGGGTTGGATGGCTACACCTTC. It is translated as CASSVRTGLDGYTF.

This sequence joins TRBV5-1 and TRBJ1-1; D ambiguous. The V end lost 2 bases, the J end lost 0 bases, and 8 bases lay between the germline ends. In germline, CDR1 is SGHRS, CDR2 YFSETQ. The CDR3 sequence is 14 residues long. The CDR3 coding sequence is TGCGCCAGCAGCTTCCAGAACCTGAACACTGAAGCTTTCTTT. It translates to CASSFQNLNTEAFF. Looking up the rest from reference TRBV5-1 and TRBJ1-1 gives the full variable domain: KAGVTQTPRYLIKTRGQQVTLSCSPISGHRSVSWYQQTPGQGLQFLFEYFSETQRNKGNFPGRFSGRQFSNSRSEMNVSTLELGDSALYLCASSFQNLNTEAFFGQGTRLTVV.